Listed here are 29 T cell receptor beta chains from one sample, sequenced in a study of regulatory T cells in long-lasting Graves disease. Combining iRepertoire HTBI primers with Arm-PCR of CDR3 regions, the authors built TCR beta libraries. Via MiXCR, TCRdb re-called the multiplex PCR reads, giving one row per CDR3 protein. This table has about 560,000 distinct CDR3 sequences, around 15% appearing once. Time point specified: newly diagnosed GD, antithyroid drugs for less than 3 months. Extracted RNA from PBMCs served as the source of the TCR library. A further study also used this sample, focusing on T cells in Graves' hyperthyroidism and ophthalmopathy.

Sequenced material: peripheral blood mononuclear cells (PBMCs), taken at new diagnosis, from a patient treated with antithyroid drugs. Receptors originate from a young man with Graves disease.

V is TRBV20-1 and J is TRBJ1-2; D remains unclear. From germline, CDR1 is DFQATT and CDR2 SNEGSKA (reference sequence). CDR3 size: 13 residues. The V gene lost 1 base and the J gene lost 4 bases, with 10 bases spanning the gap. The DNA for the CDR3 is TGCAGTGCTAGAGCATCAGCTATCTATGGCTACACCTTC. Its translation: CSARASAIYGYTF.

In its sample, this clonotype was seen many times. The J gene is TRBJ2-5, the V gene TRBV2; 10 bases match TRBD1. The J segment lost 1 base and the V segment lost 7 bases, leaving 12 bases of the junction unmatched. Per germline, CDR1 SNHLY and CDR2 FYNNEI. The CDR3 has 17 amino acids. The CDR3 region is CASTSIGGTGAQETQYF. The CDR3 nucleotides read TGTGCCAGCACCTCAATCGGGGGGACAGGGGCCCAAGAGACCCAGTACTTC.

Note on this clonotype: A much larger clone is a single base away; this may be a read error. The rearrangement joins TRBV10-3 to TRBJ2-3, with D uncertain. The ends were cut back, 5 bases at V and 1 base at J, with 13 bases in the middle. CDR3 length: 15 residues. CDR1 is ENHRY and CDR2 is SYGVKD in the germline V gene. For the CDR3, the DNA is TGTGCCATCAGTAACAACCCAGGAGGCACAGATACGCAGTATTTT. Its translation is CAISNNPGGTDTQYF.

In this sample, this clonotype turned up many times. The rearrangement uses TRBV12-3 or TRBV12-4 and TRBJ2-3; TRBD2 matches 10 bases. The ends lost 5 bases at V and 6 bases at J; junction bases unmatched: 11. The CDR3 consists of 16 residues. The CDR3, as DNA: TGTGCCAGCAGTACTATCCTAGCGGGAGATGGCGATACGCAGTATTTT. Its translation is CASSTILAGDGDTQYF.

The table lists this clonotype with many counts. This chain links TRBV27 with TRBJ2-2; TRBD2 matches 9 bases. CDR3 length equals 15 residues. Looked up from germline, CDR1 is MNHEY and CDR2 is SMNVEV (reference sequence). With 5 bases clipped from V and 6 bases from J, the junction kept 7 bases outside the gene matches. The CDR3 region has the DNA TGTGCCAGCAGTCCCTTAGCGGGAGTGGCCGGGGAGCTGTTTTTT. Its translation: CASSPLAGVAGELFF.

There are many counts of this clonotype. Germline is not matched at one junction end, which may reflect a read error. The chain recombines TRBV7-9 with TRBJ2-7; D is perhaps TRBD1 (6 bases). Germline loops: CDR1 SEHNR, CDR2 FQNEAQ (reference sequence). This CDR3 has 14 amino acids. This chain's CDR3 is CASSTRDTRYEQYF. The CDR3 nucleotides are TGCGCCAGCAGCACCCGGGACACCCGCTACGAGCAGTACTTC.

In its sample, this clonotype was seen many times. The V and J genes are TRBV9 and TRBJ2-1; 8 bases fit TRBD2. CDR1 and CDR2 (germline): SGDLS, YYNGEE. This CDR3 has 17 amino acids. V lost 3 bases, J lost 0 bases, and 8 bases stayed unmatched. The CDR3 here is CASSETSGRSSYNEQFF. The CDR3 region has the DNA TGTGCCAGCAGCGAAACTAGCGGCAGAAGCTCCTACAATGAGCAGTTCTTC. The entire variable domain, with the rest obtained from reference TRBV9 and TRBJ2-1, is as follows: DSGVTQTPKHLITATGQRVTLRCSPRSGDLSVYWYQQSLDQGLQFLIQYYNGEERAKGNILERFSAQQFPDLHSELNLSSLELGDSALYFCASSETSGRSSYNEQFFGPGTRLTVL.

This clonotype appeared a few times. The chain combines TRBV27 with TRBJ1-2, with D unresolved. Trimming stripped 6 bases from V and 2 bases from J, with 13 bases between. Per germline, CDR1 MNHEY and CDR2 SMNVEV (reference sequence). The CDR3 length is 14 residues. The CDR3 is CASRRTPTNYGYTF. The CDR3 DNA follows: TGTGCCAGCAGGCGGACGCCAACAAACTATGGCTACACCTTC.

This chain connects TRBV24-1 to TRBJ2-5, with D tentatively TRBD2 (6 bases). Trimming left V 4 bases short and J 5 bases short, with 25 bases between. This CDR3 contains 18 residues. Per the germline V gene, CDR1 is KGHDR and CDR2 is SFDVKD. The CDR3 nucleotides are TGTGCCACCAGTGACACAAAAAGAGCGGAGGGCCGTAGTGAGACCCAGTACTTC. Protein: CATSDTKRAEGRSETQYF.

The chain is built from TRBV5-1 and TRBJ2-2; D is uncertain. This CDR3 has 15 amino acids. Germline V CDR1 and CDR2: SGHRS, YFSETQ. V was shortened by 4 bases and J by 0 bases, with 10 bases between the two germline ends. CDR3 DNA: TGCGCCAGCAGCCAGGAAATCCCGAACACCGGGGAGCTGTTTTTT. Residues: CASSQEIPNTGELFF.

This clonotype showed up just a few times. The rearrangement joins TRBV27 to TRBJ1-5; 8 nucleotides match TRBD1. The CDR3 runs to 14 residues. Per germline, CDR1 MNHEY and CDR2 SMNVEV (reference sequence). With V trimmed by 2 bases and J by 5 bases, 2 bases remained unmatched. DNA of the CDR3: TGTGCCAGCAGTTTACAGGGGGCGCATCAGCCCCAGCATTTT. Its protein product is CASSLQGAHQPQHF.

The V gene is TRBV19, the J gene TRBJ2-7; either TRBD1 or TRBD2 may fit D (5 bases each). The ends were cut back, 4 bases at V and 0 bases at J, with 22 bases in the middle. CDR1 and CDR2 from the germline V gene are LNHDA and SQIVND (reference sequence). This CDR3 has 18 amino acids. CDR3 region: CASSSILPRGIGSYEQYF. In DNA form, the CDR3 reads TGTGCCAGTAGTAGTATCTTACCTCGGGGCATCGGCTCCTACGAGCAGTACTTC.

This clonotype was recorded many times. J is TRBJ2-1 and V is TRBV3-1; a possible D gene is TRBD2 (6 bases). CDR1 is LGHDT, CDR2 YNNKEL, per germline (reference sequence). The CDR3 covers 13 residues. V was clipped by 1 base and J by 6 bases, with 7 bases between them. The CDR3 region has the DNA TGTGCCAGCAGCCAAGGGGGACTCAATGAGCAGTTCTTC. Its protein product is CASSQGGLNEQFF.

The V call is TRBV7-9, the J call TRBJ2-7, with no clear D. With 1 base removed from V and 7 bases from J, the gap between germline ends came to 14 bases. Germline values: CDR1 SEHNR, CDR2 FQNEAQ (reference sequence). This CDR3 spans 14 amino acids. CDR3 protein: CASSLGDSTMEQYF. For the CDR3, the DNA is TGTGCCAGCAGCTTAGGAGACTCCACTATGGAGCAGTACTTC.

A remark on this clonotype: One end of the junction varies from germline; a read error may be responsible. The V and J genes are TRBV6-2 or TRBV6-3 and TRBJ2-4; the D gene is possibly TRBD2 (6 bases). The CDR3 consists of 12 residues. Germline assignment: CDR1 MNHEY and CDR2 SVGEGT. The CDR3 region is CASSYSSREWNF. CDR3 DNA: TGTGCCAGCAGTTACTCTTCCCGGGAGTGGAACTTC.

This clonotype has a handful of counts. Here the CDR3 DNA reads TGTGCCAGCAGCTTAGGTGGTCTGGACGTCGGCGGGCAACTGTTTTTT. Protein sequence: CASSLGGLDVGGQLFF. The chain is built from TRBV7-6 and TRBJ1-4; unclear D gene. V was shortened by 1 base and J by 12 bases, with 21 bases between the two germline ends. This CDR3 is built from 16 residues. Germline-derived CDR1 and CDR2 are SGHVS and FNYEAQ.

In this sample, this clonotype turned up a few times. The chain is built from TRBV25-1 and TRBJ2-5; D uncertain. The CDR3 covers 12 residues. Germline V gene lookup returns CDR1 MGHDK and CDR2 SYGVNS. V was shortened by 6 bases and J by 3 bases, with 8 bases between the two germline ends. The CDR3 reads CASSRPEETQYF. The CDR3 nucleotides read TGTGCCAGCAGCAGACCGGAAGAGACCCAGTACTTC. Complete variable domain (other parts from reference TRBV25-1 and TRBJ2-5): EADIYQTPRYLVIGTGKKITLECSQTMGHDKMYWYQQDPGMELHLIHYSYGVNSTEKGDLSSESTVSRIRTEHFPLTLESARPSHTSQYLCASSRPEETQYFGPGTRLLVL.

Only a few counts were recorded for this clonotype. This chain joins TRBV25-1 and TRBJ2-5, with D perhaps matching TRBD1 or TRBD2 (5 bases each). Trimming pared 2 bases from V and 5 bases from J, leaving 12 bases between. Per the germline V gene, CDR1 is MGHDK and CDR2 is SYGVNS. The CDR3 is made up of 14 amino acids. This chain's CDR3 is CASSEGGTRETQYF. CDR3 in DNA: TGTGCCAGCAGTGAAGGTGGGACCCGGGAGACCCAGTACTTC.

The chain combines TRBV12-3 or TRBV12-4 with TRBJ2-3; TRBD2 matches at 8 bases. The CDR3 covers 15 residues. With 10 bases clipped from V and 2 bases from J, the junction kept 11 bases outside the gene matches. CDR3 nucleotide sequence: TGTGCCATCCGACACGGACTAGCCGACACAGATACGCAGTATTTT. Residues: CAIRHGLADTDTQYF.

This clonotype was counted between two and nine times. The chain combines TRBV6-5 with TRBJ2-1; D gene unclear. Deletions cut 2 bases from V and 8 bases from J, with 7 bases between. This CDR3 comprises 12 residues. The V gene's germline CDR1 is MNHEY and CDR2 SVGAGI. DNA of the CDR3: TGTGCCAGCAGTTACGCCGGCGATGAGCAGTTCTTC. This translates into CASSYAGDEQFF.

This clonotype has ten or more counts. The V call is TRBV18, the J call TRBJ1-1; D uncertain. The ends were cut back, 5 bases at V and 2 bases at J, with 9 bases in the middle. Germline V gene sequence: CDR1 KGHSH, CDR2 LQKENI. CDR3 size: 13 residues. The CDR3 DNA follows: TGTGCCAGCTCAATGGCGGCTAACACTGAAGCTTTCTTT. Translation: CASSMAANTEAFF.

This clonotype showed up just a few times. This chain links TRBV18 with TRBJ2-5; no definite D call. Germline CDR1 KGHSH, CDR2 LQKENI. The CDR3 contains 13 residues. V was clipped by 3 bases and J by 5 bases, with 10 bases between them. CDR3 nucleotides: TGTGCCAGCTCACCCAAATTAGGGGAGACCCAGTACTTC. Translation gives CASSPKLGETQYF.

Only a few counts were recorded for this clonotype. V is TRBV20-1 and J is TRBJ2-1, with 7 bases lining up with TRBD1. The CDR3 runs 15 residues. CDR1 is DFQATT and CDR2 is SNEGSKA in the germline V gene (reference sequence). V was pared by 8 bases and J by 0 bases, with 10 bases of the junction left unmatched. CDR3 bases: TGCAGTACAGGGGACAGCAGAAGCTCCTACAATGAGCAGTTCTTC. This translates into CSTGDSRSSYNEQFF.

Ten or more counts support this clonotype. The chain has TRBV2 and TRBJ2-5; D is possibly TRBD1 or TRBD2 (5 bases each). Germline-derived CDR1 and CDR2 are SNHLY and FYNNEI. There are 17 residues in the CDR3. V was shortened by 4 bases and J by 3 bases, with 21 bases between the two germline ends. In DNA, the CDR3 is TGTGCCAGCAGTGTTGTGGGGGTCGGCCGATGGAAAGAGACCCAGTACTTC. Its protein product is CASSVVGVGRWKETQYF.

There are a few counts of this clonotype. The chain links TRBV10-3 to TRBJ1-1; D possibly corresponds to TRBD1 (5 bases). Deletions cut 10 bases from V and 5 bases from J, with 17 bases between. The germline V gene has CDR1 ENHRY and CDR2 SYGVKD. CDR3 length: 13 residues. This CDR3 is CATTGTQVTEAFF. The DNA of the CDR3 is TGTGCCACCACCGGGACCCAGGTTACTGAAGCTTTCTTT.

The chain carries TRBV27 and TRBJ2-7; D is ambiguous. This CDR3 contains 13 residues. Trimming pared 2 bases from V and 0 bases from J, leaving 5 bases between. The germline gives CDR1 MNHEY, CDR2 SMNVEV (reference sequence). CDR3 nucleotide sequence: TGTGCCAGCAGTTTAAGGCACTCCTACGAGCAGTACTTC. It encodes CASSLRHSYEQYF.

This clonotype was counted once. The likely explanation is a read error, given a far larger clone one base away. The chain recombines TRBV27 with TRBJ2-7; D perhaps matches TRBD1 (6 bases). CDR3 length equals 17 residues. CDR1 and CDR2 (germline): MNHEY, SMNVEV (reference sequence). V gave up 5 bases and J gave up 4 bases, with 24 bases separating them. CDR3 in amino acids: CASSTQTYTGRGYEQYF. CDR3 in DNA: TGTGCCAGCAGTACCCAAACTTACACAGGGAGAGGTTACGAGCAGTACTTC.

This clonotype has a count of ten or more. The chain has TRBV7-2 and TRBJ1-5, with TRBD1 identical over 12 bases. The germline gives CDR1 SGHTA, CDR2 FQGNSA. The V segment lost 5 bases and the J segment 4 bases; nucleotides outside the gene matches: 3. The CDR3 runs to 15 residues. The CDR3 region is CASSGTGGWNQPQHF. The DNA of the CDR3 is TGTGCCAGCAGCGGGACAGGGGGCTGGAATCAGCCCCAGCATTTT.

This clonotype has at least ten counts. The rearrangement joins TRBV27 to TRBJ1-1; no definite D call. This CDR3 comprises 15 residues. Trimming stripped 0 bases from V and 6 bases from J, with 14 bases between. The germline CDR1 and CDR2 sequences are MNHEY and SMNVEV (reference sequence). The CDR3 region is CASSLSADLNAEAFF. In DNA, the CDR3 is TGTGCCAGCAGTTTATCGGCAGACCTTAACGCTGAAGCTTTCTTT.